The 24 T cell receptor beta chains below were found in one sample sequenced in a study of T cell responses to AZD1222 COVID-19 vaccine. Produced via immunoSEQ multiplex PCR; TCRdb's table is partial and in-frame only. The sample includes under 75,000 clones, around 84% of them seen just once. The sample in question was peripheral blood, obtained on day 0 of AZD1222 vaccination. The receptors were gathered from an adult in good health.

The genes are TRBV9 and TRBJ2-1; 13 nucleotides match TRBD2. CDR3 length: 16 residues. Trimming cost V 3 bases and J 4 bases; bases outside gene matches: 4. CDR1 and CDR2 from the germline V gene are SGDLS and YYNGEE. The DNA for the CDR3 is TGTGCCAGCAGCGCTTCGACTAGCGGGAGGTACAATGAGCAGTTCTTC. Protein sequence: CASSASTSGRYNEQFF.

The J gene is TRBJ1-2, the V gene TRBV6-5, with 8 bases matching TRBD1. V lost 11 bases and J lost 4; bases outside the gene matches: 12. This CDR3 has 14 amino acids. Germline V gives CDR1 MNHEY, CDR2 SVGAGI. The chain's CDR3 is CAVRKSTGAYGYTF. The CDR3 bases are TGTGCCGTACGAAAATCGACAGGGGCCTATGGCTACACCTTC.

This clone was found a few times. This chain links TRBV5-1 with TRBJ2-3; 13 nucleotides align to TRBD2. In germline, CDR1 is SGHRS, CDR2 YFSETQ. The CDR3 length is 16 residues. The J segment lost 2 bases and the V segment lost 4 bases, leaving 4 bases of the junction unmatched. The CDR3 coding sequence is TGCGCCAGCAGCATTGGACTAGCGGGAGCCACAGATACGCAGTATTTT. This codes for CASSIGLAGATDTQYF.

The CDR3 region has the DNA TGTGCCAGCAGCCCCCGGGACGGCTCCCAAGAGACCCAGTACTTC. It specifies CASSPRDGSQETQYF. V and J are TRBV7-9 and TRBJ2-5; either TRBD1 or TRBD2 may supply D (5 bases each). In germline, CDR1 is SEHNR, CDR2 FQNEAQ (reference sequence). V shed 5 bases and J shed 1 base, with 14 bases lying between them. CDR3 size: 15 residues.

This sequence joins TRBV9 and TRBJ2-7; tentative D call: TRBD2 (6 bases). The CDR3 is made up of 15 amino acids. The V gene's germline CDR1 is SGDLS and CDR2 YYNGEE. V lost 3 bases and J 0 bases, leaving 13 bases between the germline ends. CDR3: CASSASDMSSYEQYF. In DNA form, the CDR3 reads TGTGCCAGCAGCGCTAGCGACATGAGCTCCTACGAGCAGTACTTC.

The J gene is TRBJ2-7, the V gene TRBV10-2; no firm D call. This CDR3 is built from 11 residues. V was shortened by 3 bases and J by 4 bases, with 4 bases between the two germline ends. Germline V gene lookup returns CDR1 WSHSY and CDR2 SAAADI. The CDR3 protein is CASSDGYEQYF. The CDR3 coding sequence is TGCGCCAGCAGTGACGGATACGAGCAGTACTTC.

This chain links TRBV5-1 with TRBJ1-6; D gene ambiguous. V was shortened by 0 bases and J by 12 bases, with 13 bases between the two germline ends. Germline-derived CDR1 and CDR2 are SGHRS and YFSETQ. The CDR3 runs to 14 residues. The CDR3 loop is CASSLDRRTQPLHF. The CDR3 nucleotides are TGCGCCAGCAGCTTGGATAGACGCACGCAACCCCTCCACTTT.

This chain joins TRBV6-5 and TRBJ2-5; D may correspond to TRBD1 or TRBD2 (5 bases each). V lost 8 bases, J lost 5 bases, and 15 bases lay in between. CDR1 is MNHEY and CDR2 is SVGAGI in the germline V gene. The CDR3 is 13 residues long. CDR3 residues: CASSLVWGETQYF. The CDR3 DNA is TGTGCCAGCTCTTTAGTGTGGGGGGAGACCCAGTACTTC.

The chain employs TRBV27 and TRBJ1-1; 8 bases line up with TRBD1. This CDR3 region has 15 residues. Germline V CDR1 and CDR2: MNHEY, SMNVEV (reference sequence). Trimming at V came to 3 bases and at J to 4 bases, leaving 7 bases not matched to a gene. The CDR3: CASSFLTTGGTEAFF. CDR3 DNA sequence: TGTGCCAGCAGTTTCCTTACCACAGGGGGCACTGAAGCTTTCTTT.

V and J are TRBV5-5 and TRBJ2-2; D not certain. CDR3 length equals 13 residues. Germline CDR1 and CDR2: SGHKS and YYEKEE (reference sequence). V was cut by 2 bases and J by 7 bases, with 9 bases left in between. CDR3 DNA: TGTGCCAGCAGCTTTAAGAGGTTCGGGGAGCTGTTTTTT. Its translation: CASSFKRFGELFF.

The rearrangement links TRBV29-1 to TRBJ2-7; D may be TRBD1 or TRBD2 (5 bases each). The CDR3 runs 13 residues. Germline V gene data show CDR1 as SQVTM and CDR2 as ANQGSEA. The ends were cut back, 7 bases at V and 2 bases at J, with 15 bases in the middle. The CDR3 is CSAGGQGAYEQYF. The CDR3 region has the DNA TGCAGCGCCGGCGGGCAGGGAGCCTACGAGCAGTACTTC.

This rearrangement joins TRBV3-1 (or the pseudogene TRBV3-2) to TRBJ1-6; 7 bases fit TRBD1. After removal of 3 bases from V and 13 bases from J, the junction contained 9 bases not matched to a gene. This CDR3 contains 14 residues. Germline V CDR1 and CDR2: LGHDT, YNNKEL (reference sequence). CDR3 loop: CASSHRDSVFPLHF. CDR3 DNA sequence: TGTGCCAGCAGCCATCGGGACAGCGTGTTCCCCCTCCACTTT.

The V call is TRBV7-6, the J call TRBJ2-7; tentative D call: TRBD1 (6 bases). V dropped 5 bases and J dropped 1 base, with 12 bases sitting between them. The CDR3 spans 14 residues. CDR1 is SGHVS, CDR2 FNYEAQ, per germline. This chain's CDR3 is CASSRGGQSYEQYF. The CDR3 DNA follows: TGTGCCAGCAGCAGGGGCGGACAGTCCTACGAGCAGTACTTC.

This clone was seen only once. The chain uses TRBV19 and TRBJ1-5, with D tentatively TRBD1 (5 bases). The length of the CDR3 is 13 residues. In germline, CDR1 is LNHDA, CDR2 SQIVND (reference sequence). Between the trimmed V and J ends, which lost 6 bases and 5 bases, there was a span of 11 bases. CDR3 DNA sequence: TGTGCCAGTAGAGCAGGGACCCATCAGCCCCAGCATTTT. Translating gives CASRAGTHQPQHF. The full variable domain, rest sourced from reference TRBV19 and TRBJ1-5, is DGGITQSPKYLFRKEGQNVTLSCEQNLNHDAMYWYRQDPGQGLRLIYYSQIVNDFQKGDIAEGYSVSREKKESFPLTVTSAQKNPTAFYLCASRAGTHQPQHFGDGTRLSIL.

The CDR3 region is CASNPLTAGSTNEQFF. CDR3 sequence (DNA): TGCGCCAGCAACCCCCTAACAGCCGGGAGCACCAATGAGCAGTTCTTC. The V call is TRBV5-1, the J call TRBJ2-1; tentatively, D is TRBD2 (6 bases). Trimming removed 6 bases from V and 6 bases from J, with 22 bases in between. CDR3 size: 16 residues. CDR1 SGHRS and CDR2 YFSETQ come from the germline V gene.

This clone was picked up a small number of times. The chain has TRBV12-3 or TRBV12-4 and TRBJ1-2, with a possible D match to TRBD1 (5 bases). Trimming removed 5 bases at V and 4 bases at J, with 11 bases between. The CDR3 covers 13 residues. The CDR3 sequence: CASSPRGGYGYTF. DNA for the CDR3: TGTGCCAGCAGTCCCCGTGGGGGCTATGGCTACACCTTC.

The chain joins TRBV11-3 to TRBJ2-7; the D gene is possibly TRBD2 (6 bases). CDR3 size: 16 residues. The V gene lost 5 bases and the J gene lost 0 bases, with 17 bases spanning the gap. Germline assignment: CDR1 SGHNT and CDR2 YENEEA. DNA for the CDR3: TGTGCCAGCAGCCCGGGCGGCGGCGGGAACTCCTACGAGCAGTACTTC. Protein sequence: CASSPGGGGNSYEQYF.

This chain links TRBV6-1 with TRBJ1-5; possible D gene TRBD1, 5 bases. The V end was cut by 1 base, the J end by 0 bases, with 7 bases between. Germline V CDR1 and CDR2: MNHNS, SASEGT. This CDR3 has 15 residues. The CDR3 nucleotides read TGTGCCAGCAGTGAAGGACAGCATAGCAATCAGCCCCAGCATTTT. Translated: CASSEGQHSNQPQHF.

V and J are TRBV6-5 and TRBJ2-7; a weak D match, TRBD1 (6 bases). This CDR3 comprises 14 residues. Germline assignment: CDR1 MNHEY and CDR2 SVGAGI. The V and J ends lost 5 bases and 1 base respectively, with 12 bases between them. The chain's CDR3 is CASSRTDLSYEQYF. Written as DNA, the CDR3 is TGTGCCAGCAGTCGGACAGACCTATCCTACGAGCAGTACTTC.

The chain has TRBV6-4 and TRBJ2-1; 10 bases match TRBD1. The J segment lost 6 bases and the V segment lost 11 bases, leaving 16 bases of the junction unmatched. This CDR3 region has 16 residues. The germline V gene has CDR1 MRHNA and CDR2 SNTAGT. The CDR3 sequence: CAGRDRGDGGVNEQFF. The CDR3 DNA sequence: TGTGCCGGCCGGGACAGGGGAGATGGAGGGGTCAATGAGCAGTTCTTC.

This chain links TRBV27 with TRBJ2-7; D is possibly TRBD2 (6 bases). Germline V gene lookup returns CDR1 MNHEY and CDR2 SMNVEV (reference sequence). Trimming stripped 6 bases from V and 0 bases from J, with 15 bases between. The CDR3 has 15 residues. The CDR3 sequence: CASRTLEGLSYEQYF. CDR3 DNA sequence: TGTGCCAGCAGAACCCTTGAGGGACTCTCCTACGAGCAGTACTTC.

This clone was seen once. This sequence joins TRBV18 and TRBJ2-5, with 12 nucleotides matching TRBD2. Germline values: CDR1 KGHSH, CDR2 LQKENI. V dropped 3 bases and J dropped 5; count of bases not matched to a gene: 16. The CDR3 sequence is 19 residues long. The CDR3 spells CASSPLPPSSGRAPETQYF. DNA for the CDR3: TGTGCCAGCTCACCCCTACCCCCCTCTAGCGGGAGGGCCCCGGAGACCCAGTACTTC. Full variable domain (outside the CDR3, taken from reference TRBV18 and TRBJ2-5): NAGVMQNPRHLVRRRGQEARLRCSPMKGHSHVYWYRQLPEEGLKFMVYLQKENIIDESGMPKERFSAEFPKEGPSILRIQQVVRGDSAAYFCASSPLPPSSGRAPETQYFGPGTRLLVL.

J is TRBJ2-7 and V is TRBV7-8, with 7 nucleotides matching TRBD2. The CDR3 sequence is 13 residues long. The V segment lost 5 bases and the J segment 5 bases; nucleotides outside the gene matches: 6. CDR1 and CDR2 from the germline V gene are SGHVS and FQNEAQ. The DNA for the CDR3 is TGTGCCAGCAGCCCGCCACGGGGGGACGAGCAGTACTTC. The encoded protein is CASSPPRGDEQYF.

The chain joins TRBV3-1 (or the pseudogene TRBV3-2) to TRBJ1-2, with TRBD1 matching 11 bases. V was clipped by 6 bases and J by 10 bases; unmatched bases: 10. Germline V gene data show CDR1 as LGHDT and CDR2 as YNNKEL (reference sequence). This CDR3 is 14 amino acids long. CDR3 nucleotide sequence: TGTGCCAGCAGTCGGACAGGGGGCTCGAATGCCTACACCTTC. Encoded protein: CASSRTGGSNAYTF.